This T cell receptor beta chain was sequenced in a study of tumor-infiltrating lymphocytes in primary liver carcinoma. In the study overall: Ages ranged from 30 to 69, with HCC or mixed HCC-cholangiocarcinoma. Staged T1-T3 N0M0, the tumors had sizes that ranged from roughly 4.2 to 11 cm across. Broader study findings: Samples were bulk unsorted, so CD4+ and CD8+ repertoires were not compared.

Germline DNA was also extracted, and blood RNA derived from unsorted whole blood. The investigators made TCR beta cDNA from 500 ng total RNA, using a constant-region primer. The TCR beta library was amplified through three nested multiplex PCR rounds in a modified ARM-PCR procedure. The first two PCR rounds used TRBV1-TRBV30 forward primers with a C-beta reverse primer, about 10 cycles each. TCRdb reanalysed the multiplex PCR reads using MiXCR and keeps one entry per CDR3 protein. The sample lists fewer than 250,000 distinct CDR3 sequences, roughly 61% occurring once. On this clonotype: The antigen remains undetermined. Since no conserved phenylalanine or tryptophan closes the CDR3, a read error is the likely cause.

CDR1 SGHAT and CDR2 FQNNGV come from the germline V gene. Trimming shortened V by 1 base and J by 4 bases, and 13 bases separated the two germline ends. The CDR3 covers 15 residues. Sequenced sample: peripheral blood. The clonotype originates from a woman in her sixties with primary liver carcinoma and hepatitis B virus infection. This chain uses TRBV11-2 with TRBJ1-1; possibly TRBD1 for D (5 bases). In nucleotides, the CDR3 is TGTGCCAGCAGCTTAGTAAGGACACCGAGCACTGAAGCTTTCATT. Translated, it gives CASSLVRTPSTEAFI.